The 28 T cell receptor beta chains in this list originate from one sample, sequenced in a study of T cell changes during pregnancy in multiple sclerosis (dated by TCRdb to about 2019). Library generation was performed with the immunoSEQ multiplex PCR assay. Sourced from immuneACCESS, this table was stored by TCRdb with only in-frame sequences that have V and J called. A share of the clones is absent; for the studies checked, an unresolved V gene accounts for under half, and the remainder has no known explanation. This sample lists about 12,000 clones; over 90% were detected once. Of the sample, under 0.35% is held by the ten largest clones. Source: CD4+ T cells from peripheral blood mononuclear cells, taken before pregnancy. The origin of the receptors is a female donor with multiple sclerosis, enrolled in a pregnancy study.

V gene TRBV2 combines with J gene TRBJ1-3; TRBD1 matches at 7 bases. With 4 bases clipped from V and 0 bases from J, the junction kept 6 bases outside the gene matches. The CDR3 covers 16 residues. Germline CDR1 is SNHLY and CDR2 is FYNNEI. The CDR3, as DNA: TGTGCCAGCAGTGGGGACAGACTCATCTCTGGAAACACCATATATTTT. Amino acid sequence: CASSGDRLISGNTIYF.

J is TRBJ2-3 and V is TRBV11-1, with 12 bases matching TRBD2. The CDR3 length is 16 residues. The germline CDR1 and CDR2 sequences are SGHAT and FQDESV (reference sequence). J gave up 2 bases and V 5 bases, and 5 bases lay outside the gene matches. CDR3 DNA sequence: TGTGCCAGCAGCCTAGGACTAGCGGGGACCACAGATACGCAGTATTTT. It translates to CASSLGLAGTTDTQYF.

The genes are TRBV7-2 and TRBJ2-3; D is uncertain. The CDR3 is 12 amino acids. Germline lookup yields CDR1 SGHTA and CDR2 FQGNSA. Trimming pared 5 bases from V and 2 bases from J, leaving 5 bases between. The CDR3 sequence: CASSPSTDTQYF. The CDR3 DNA is TGTGCCAGCAGCCCATCCACAGATACGCAGTATTTT.

The chain joins TRBV13 to TRBJ2-1; a possible D gene is TRBD2 (6 bases). The V end lost 8 bases, the J end lost 15 bases, and 23 bases lay between the germline ends. The germline V gene has CDR1 PRHDT and CDR2 FYEKMQ (reference sequence). The CDR3 extends over 13 amino acids. The CDR3 loop is CASHTKKTSGVFF. The DNA for the CDR3 is TGTGCCAGCCACACCAAAAAGACTAGTGGGGTGTTCTTC.

The rearrangement links TRBV4-2 to TRBJ1-3; D gene ambiguous. The ends were cut back, 0 bases at V and 0 bases at J, with 9 bases in the middle. This CDR3 region has 16 residues. Germline V CDR1 and CDR2: LGHNA, YNFKEQ. The CDR3 is CASSQDRASSGNTIYF. CDR3 coding DNA: TGTGCCAGCAGCCAAGATAGAGCGAGCTCTGGAAACACCATATATTTT.

This chain joins TRBV20-1 and TRBJ2-5; D gene uncertain. Per germline, CDR1 DFQATT and CDR2 SNEGSKA (reference sequence). CDR3 size: 11 residues. V was pared by 6 bases and J by 3 bases, with 8 bases between. The chain's CDR3 is CSAGGEETQYF. For the CDR3, the DNA is TGCAGTGCCGGCGGAGAAGAGACCCAGTACTTC.

The V and J genes are TRBV29-1 and TRBJ1-2; a possible D gene is TRBD1 (6 bases). There are 10 residues in the CDR3. The germline CDR1 and CDR2 sequences are SQVTM and ANQGSEA. Trimming removed 4 bases at V and 8 bases at J, with 8 bases between. The CDR3 DNA follows: TGCAGCGTTGTGAGGGGGGGCTACACCTTC. Encoded protein: CSVVRGGYTF.

V gene TRBV6-4 combines with J gene TRBJ2-2; D ambiguous. Trimming took 2 bases from V and 4 from J, leaving 8 bases between them. There are 14 residues in the CDR3. The germline V gene encodes CDR1 MRHNA and CDR2 SNTAGT. The CDR3 protein is CASSDLVGTGELFF. CDR3 nucleotides: TGTGCCAGCAGTGACCTGGTCGGCACCGGGGAGCTGTTTTTT.

This sequence joins TRBV6-1 and TRBJ2-3; 13 nucleotides align to TRBD2. CDR1 is MNHNS, CDR2 SASEGT, per germline. V gave up 4 bases and J gave up 4 bases; unmatched junction bases: 2. This CDR3 is 15 amino acids long. The chain's CDR3 is CASSATSGGADTQYF. The DNA for the CDR3 is TGTGCCAGCAGTGCAACTAGCGGGGGGGCAGATACGCAGTATTTT.

The chain couples TRBV20-1 to TRBJ2-3; D is undetermined. Per germline, CDR1 DFQATT and CDR2 SNEGSKA (reference sequence). V lost 6 bases, J lost 4 bases, and 8 bases lay in between. The CDR3 is 11 residues long. The CDR3 is CSAITADTQYF. As DNA, the CDR3 is TGCAGTGCAATAACAGCAGATACGCAGTATTTT.

The rearrangement links TRBV18 to TRBJ2-1, with 9 bases lining up with TRBD1. The CDR3 contains 15 residues. In germline, CDR1 is KGHSH, CDR2 LQKENI. V dropped 4 bases and J dropped 5; count of bases not matched to a gene: 6. The CDR3 DNA reads TGTGCCAGCTCACTTACCGGGACAGGGAACAATGAGCAGTTCTTC. Translated: CASSLTGTGNNEQFF.

This clone was observed once. The chain joins TRBV7-3 to TRBJ2-7, with 7 nucleotides matching TRBD1. The germline V gene has CDR1 SGHTA and CDR2 FQGTGA. The trim removed 4 bases at V and 6 bases at J, leaving 6 bases unmatched. The CDR3 has 13 amino acids. The CDR3 sequence: CASSSTGNGEQYF. CDR3 nucleotides: TGTGCCAGCAGCTCGACAGGGAACGGCGAGCAGTACTTC.

This sequence joins TRBV4-1 and TRBJ1-6; 8 bases align to TRBD1. This CDR3 has 15 residues. Germline CDR1 MGHRA, CDR2 YSYEKL. With 3 bases clipped from V and 7 bases from J, the junction kept 5 bases outside the gene matches. Here the CDR3 reads CASSQAQGVNSPLHF. DNA for the CDR3: TGCGCCAGCAGCCAGGCACAGGGGGTAAATTCACCCCTCCACTTT.

This chain links TRBV11-1 with TRBJ1-3; 7 bases fit TRBD1. The CDR3 contains 16 residues. Germline loops: CDR1 SGHAT, CDR2 FQDESV (reference sequence). V lost 2 bases to trimming and J lost 1 base; unmatched junction nucleotides: 5. CDR3 coding DNA: TGTGCCAGCAGCTTACGACAGGGAGGTTCTGGAAACACCATATATTTT. Amino acids: CASSLRQGGSGNTIYF.

The chain links TRBV30 to TRBJ2-1, with TRBD2 as a possible D gene (7 bases). CDR1 and CDR2 from the germline V gene are GTSNPN and SVGIG (reference sequence). Trimming took 4 bases from V and 1 from J, leaving 20 bases between them. This CDR3 spans 17 amino acids. The CDR3 region has the DNA TGTGCCTGGACCAGCCGGGGAGGGGGGGCGTCCTACAATGAGCAGTTCTTC. Encoded protein: CAWTSRGGGASYNEQFF. Variable domain in full (rest from reference TRBV30 and TRBJ2-1): SQTIHQWPATLVQPVGSPLSLECTVEGTSNPNLYWYRQAAGRGLQLLFYSVGIGQISSEVPQNLSASRPQDRQFILSSKKLLLSDSGFYLCAWTSRGGGASYNEQFFGPGTRLTVL.

The genes are TRBV7-9 and TRBJ1-1; D uncertain. The CDR3 contains 15 residues. CDR1 and CDR2 from the germline V gene are SEHNR and FQNEAQ (reference sequence). Deletions cut 6 bases from V and 1 base from J, with 15 bases between. The CDR3 DNA reads TGTGCCAGCAGACAAGATAGCGGGCGGAACACTGAAGCTTTCTTT. Amino acids: CASRQDSGRNTEAFF.

The chain recombines TRBV5-4 with TRBJ2-3; possibly TRBD2 for D (7 bases). Trimming took off 2 bases at V and 0 bases at J, with 19 bases between the two ends. Germline V lookup: CDR1 SGHNT, CDR2 YYREEE (reference sequence). The CDR3 runs 18 residues. The CDR3 DNA is TGTGCCAGCAGCTTTGTGCGGGGGCTCCCTTATAGCACAGATACGCAGTATTTT. Translation: CASSFVRGLPYSTDTQYF.

The chain recombines TRBV10-2 with TRBJ1-2, with TRBD1 as a possible D gene (6 bases). CDR3 length equals 16 residues. The V gene lost 8 bases and the J gene lost 0 bases, with 19 bases spanning the gap. Germline loops: CDR1 WSHSY, CDR2 SAAADI. This chain's CDR3 is CASSTQGDRTNYGYTF. The CDR3 DNA reads TGCGCCAGCTCCACACAGGGCGACCGAACTAACTATGGCTACACCTTC.

In this sample, this clone turned up once. The chain uses TRBV19 and TRBJ2-3, with TRBD2 matching over 9 bases. With 1 base clipped from V and 10 bases from J, the junction kept 6 bases outside the gene matches. Germline V CDR1 and CDR2: LNHDA, SQIVND (reference sequence). The CDR3 runs to 14 residues. CDR3: CASSIGRGGRSQYF. Written as DNA, the CDR3 is TGTGCCAGTAGTATAGGGCGGGGGGGGAGGTCGCAGTATTTT.

The chain combines TRBV29-1 with TRBJ1-2, with D possibly TRBD1 on 5 matching bases. Germline V gene data show CDR1 as SQVTM and CDR2 as ANQGSEA. The CDR3 totals 12 residues. V was clipped by 4 bases and J by 7 bases, with 13 bases between them. CDR3 in DNA: TGCAGCGTTGGTAGGGGATCGGGTGGCTACACCTTC. It codes for CSVGRGSGGYTF.

The J gene is TRBJ1-3, the V gene TRBV6-1; D is ambiguous. CDR1 and CDR2 from the germline V gene are MNHNS and SASEGT. The ends were cut back, 0 bases at V and 3 bases at J, with 3 bases in the middle. This CDR3 has 13 residues. Here the CDR3 reads CASSEALGNTIYF. The CDR3 bases are TGTGCCAGCAGTGAAGCCCTTGGAAACACCATATATTTT.

The gene calls are TRBV6-6 and TRBJ2-7, with 10 bases identical to TRBD1. CDR3 length equals 15 residues. Germline loops: CDR1 MNHNY, CDR2 SVGAGI (reference sequence). Germline trimming cut 5 bases from V and 2 bases from J; bases unmatched to any gene: 6. The CDR3 nucleotides are TGTGCCAGCAGTCAACCGGGACAGGGGACCTACGAGCAGTACTTC. Amino acids: CASSQPGQGTYEQYF.

The chain recombines TRBV5-1 with TRBJ1-1; no reliable D call. The germline V gene encodes CDR1 SGHRS and CDR2 YFSETQ. This CDR3 comprises 14 residues. Trimming shortened V by 0 bases and J by 5 bases, and 11 bases separated the two germline ends. The chain's CDR3 is CASSLAERRTEAFF. DNA of the CDR3: TGCGCCAGCAGCTTGGCCGAGAGGCGGACTGAAGCTTTCTTT.

The genes are TRBV27 and TRBJ2-3; TRBD2 matches at 7 bases. V dropped 6 bases and J dropped 0; count of bases not matched to a gene: 6. CDR1 is MNHEY and CDR2 is SMNVEV in the germline V gene (reference sequence). CDR3 length equals 15 residues. The CDR3 region is CASRLADPSTDTQYF. The CDR3, as DNA: TGTGCCAGCAGGCTAGCGGACCCTAGCACAGATACGCAGTATTTT.

In its sample, this clone was seen once. The J gene is TRBJ2-5, the V gene TRBV10-1; no firm D call. CDR3 length: 12 residues. The V end was cut by 10 bases, the J end by 2 bases, with 11 bases between. Per the germline V gene, CDR1 is WNHNN and CDR2 is SYGVQD (reference sequence). The CDR3 nucleotides are TGCGCCACACAGACGGCGCAAGAGACCCAGTACTTC. This translates into CATQTAQETQYF.

The V call is TRBV13, the J call TRBJ1-2; 7 nucleotides agree with TRBD1. Germline assignment: CDR1 PRHDT and CDR2 FYEKMQ (reference sequence). After removal of 4 bases from V and 0 bases from J, the junction contained 14 bases not matched to a gene. This CDR3 spans 18 amino acids. DNA for the CDR3: TGTGCCAGCAGCTCAGTCCGGGACAGTAGTCGAGCTAACTATGGCTACACCTTC. Translation: CASSSVRDSSRANYGYTF.

The chain couples TRBV7-6 to TRBJ2-3; the match to TRBD1 covers 9 bases. V was pared by 5 bases and J by 2 bases, with 11 bases of the junction left unmatched. The CDR3 totals 17 residues. The germline CDR1 and CDR2 sequences are SGHVS and FNYEAQ. The DNA of the CDR3 is TGTGCCAGCAGCCCCCCCGTGGGGACAGGGACCACAGATACGCAGTATTTT. This translates into CASSPPVGTGTTDTQYF.

The chain has TRBV13 and TRBJ2-1, with 9 nucleotides matching TRBD2. This CDR3 spans 17 amino acids. Losses at the gene ends were 8 bases for V and 2 bases for J; bases not matched to a gene: 13. CDR1 and CDR2 (germline): PRHDT, FYEKMQ (reference sequence). As DNA, the CDR3 is TGTGCCAGCGGGGCGGGGGGGCCATTCGACCCCTACAATGAGCAGTTCTTC. It is translated as CASGAGGPFDPYNEQFF.